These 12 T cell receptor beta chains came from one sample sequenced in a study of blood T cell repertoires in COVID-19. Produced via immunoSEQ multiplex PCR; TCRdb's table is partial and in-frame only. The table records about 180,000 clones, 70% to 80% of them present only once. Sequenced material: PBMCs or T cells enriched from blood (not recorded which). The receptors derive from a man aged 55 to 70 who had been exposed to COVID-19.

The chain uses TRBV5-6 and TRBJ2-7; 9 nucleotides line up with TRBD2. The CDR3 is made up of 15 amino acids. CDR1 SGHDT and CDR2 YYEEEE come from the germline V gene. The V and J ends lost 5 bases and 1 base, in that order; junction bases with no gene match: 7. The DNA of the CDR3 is TGTGCCAGCAGGCGACTAGCGGCGAATTCCTACGAGCAGTACTTC. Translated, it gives CASRRLAANSYEQYF. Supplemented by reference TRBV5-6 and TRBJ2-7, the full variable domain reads DAGVTQSPTHLIKTRGQQVTLRCSPKSGHDTVSWYQQALGQGPQFIFQYYEEEERQRGNFPDRFSGHQFPNYSSELNVNALLLGDSALYLCASRRLAANSYEQYFGPGTRLTVT.

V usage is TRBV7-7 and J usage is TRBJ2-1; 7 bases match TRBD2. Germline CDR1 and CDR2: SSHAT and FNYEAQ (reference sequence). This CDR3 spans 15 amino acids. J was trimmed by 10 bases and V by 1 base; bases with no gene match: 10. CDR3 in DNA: TGTGCCAGCAGCTTAGATGTGGGAGGGCCGGTGGAGCAGTTCTTC. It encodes CASSLDVGGPVEQFF. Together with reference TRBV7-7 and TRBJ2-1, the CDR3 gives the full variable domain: GAGVSQSPRYKVTKRGQDVTLRCDPISSHATLYWYQQALGQGPEFLTYFNYEAQPDKSGLPSDRFSAERPEGSISTLTIQRTEQRDSAMYRCASSLDVGGPVEQFFGPGTRLTVL.

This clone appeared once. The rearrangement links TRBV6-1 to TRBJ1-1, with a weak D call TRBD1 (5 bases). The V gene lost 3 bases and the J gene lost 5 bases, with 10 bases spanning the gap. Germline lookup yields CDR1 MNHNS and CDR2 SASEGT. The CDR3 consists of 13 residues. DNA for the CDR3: TGTGCCAGCAGTGAGTCAAGGGGAACTGAAGCTTTCTTT. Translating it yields CASSESRGTEAFF.

This CDR3 reads CASSLVQGQETQYF. In DNA form, the CDR3 reads TGTGCCAGCAGCTTAGTACAGGGCCAAGAGACCCAGTACTTC. V usage is TRBV11-2 and J usage is TRBJ2-5; TRBD1 is a possible D gene (6 bases). In germline, CDR1 is SGHAT, CDR2 FQNNGV. The CDR3 contains 14 residues. V dropped 1 base and J dropped 1 base, with 7 bases sitting between them.

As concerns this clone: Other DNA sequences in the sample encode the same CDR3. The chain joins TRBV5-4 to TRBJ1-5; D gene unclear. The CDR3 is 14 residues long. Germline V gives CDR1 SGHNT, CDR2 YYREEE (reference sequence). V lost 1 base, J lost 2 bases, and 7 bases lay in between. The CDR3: CASSLSGGNQPQHF. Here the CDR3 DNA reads TGTGCCAGCAGCTTGAGCGGGGGCAATCAGCCCCAGCATTTT.

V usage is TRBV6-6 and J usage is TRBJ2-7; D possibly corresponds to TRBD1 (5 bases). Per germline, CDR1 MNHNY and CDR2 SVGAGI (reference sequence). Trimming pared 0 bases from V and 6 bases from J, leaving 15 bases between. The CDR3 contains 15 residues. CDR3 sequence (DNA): TGTGCCAGCAGTTACTCGGACATCGCGAGTGGCGAGCAGTACTTC. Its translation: CASSYSDIASGEQYF.

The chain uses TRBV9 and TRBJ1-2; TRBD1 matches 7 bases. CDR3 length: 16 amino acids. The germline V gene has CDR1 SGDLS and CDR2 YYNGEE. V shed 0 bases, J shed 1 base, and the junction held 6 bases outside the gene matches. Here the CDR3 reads CASSVGTGALNYGYTF. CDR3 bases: TGTGCCAGCAGCGTAGGAACAGGGGCCCTTAACTATGGCTACACCTTC.

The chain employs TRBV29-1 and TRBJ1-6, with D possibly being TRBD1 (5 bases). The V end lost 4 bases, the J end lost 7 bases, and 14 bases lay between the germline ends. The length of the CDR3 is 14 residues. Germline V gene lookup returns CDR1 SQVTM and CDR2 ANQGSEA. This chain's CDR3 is CSVGPREDNSPLHF. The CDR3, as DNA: TGCAGCGTTGGTCCCAGGGAGGACAATTCACCCCTCCACTTT.

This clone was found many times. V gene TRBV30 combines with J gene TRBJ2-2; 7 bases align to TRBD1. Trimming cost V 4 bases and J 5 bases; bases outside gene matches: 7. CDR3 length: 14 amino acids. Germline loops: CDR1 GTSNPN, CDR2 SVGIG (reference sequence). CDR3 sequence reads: CAWNRDRQTGELFF. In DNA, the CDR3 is TGTGCCTGGAATAGGGACAGACAGACCGGGGAGCTGTTTTTT. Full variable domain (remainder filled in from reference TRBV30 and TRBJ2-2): SQTIHQWPATLVQPVGSPLSLECTVEGTSNPNLYWYRQAAGRGLQLLFYSVGIGQISSEVPQNLSASRPQDRQFILSSKKLLLSDSGFYLCAWNRDRQTGELFFGEGSRLTVL.

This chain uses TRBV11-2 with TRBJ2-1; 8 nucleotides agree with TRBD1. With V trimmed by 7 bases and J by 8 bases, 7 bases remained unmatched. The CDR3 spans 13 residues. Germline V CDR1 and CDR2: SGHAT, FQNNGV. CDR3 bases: TGTGCCAGCACCCCGGACAGGGCGCATGAGCAGTTCTTC. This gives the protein CASTPDRAHEQFF. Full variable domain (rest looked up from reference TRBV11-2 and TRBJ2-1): EAGVAQSPRYKIIEKRQSVAFWCNPISGHATLYWYQQILGQGPKLLIQFQNNGVVDDSQLPKDRFSAERLKGVDSTLKIQPAKLEDSAVYLCASTPDRAHEQFFGPGTRLTVL.

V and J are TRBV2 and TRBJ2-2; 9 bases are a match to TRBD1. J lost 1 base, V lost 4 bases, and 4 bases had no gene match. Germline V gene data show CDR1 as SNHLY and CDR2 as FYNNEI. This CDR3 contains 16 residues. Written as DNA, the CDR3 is TGTGCCAGCAGTGGTCCGGGACAGGGGAACACCGGGGAGCTGTTTTTT. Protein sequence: CASSGPGQGNTGELFF.

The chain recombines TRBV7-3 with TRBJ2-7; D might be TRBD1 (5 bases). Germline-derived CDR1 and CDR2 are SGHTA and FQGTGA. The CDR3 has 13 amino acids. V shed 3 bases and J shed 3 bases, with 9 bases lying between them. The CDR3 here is CASSLRQGYEQYF. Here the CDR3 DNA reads TGTGCCAGCAGCTTGCGGCAGGGCTACGAGCAGTACTTC.